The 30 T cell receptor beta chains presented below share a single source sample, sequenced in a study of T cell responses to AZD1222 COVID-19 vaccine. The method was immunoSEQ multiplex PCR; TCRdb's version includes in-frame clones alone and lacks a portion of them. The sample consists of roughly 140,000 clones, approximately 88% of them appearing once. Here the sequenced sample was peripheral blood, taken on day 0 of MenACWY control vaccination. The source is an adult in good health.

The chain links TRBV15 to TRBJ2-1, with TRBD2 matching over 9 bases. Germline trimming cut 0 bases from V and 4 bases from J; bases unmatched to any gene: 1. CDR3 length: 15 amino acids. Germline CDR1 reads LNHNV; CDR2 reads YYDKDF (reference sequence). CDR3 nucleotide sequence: TGTGCCACCAGCAGAGAGCTAGCGGGATACAATGAGCAGTTCTTC. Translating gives CATSRELAGYNEQFF. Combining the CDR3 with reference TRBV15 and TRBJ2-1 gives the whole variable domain DAMVIQNPRYQVTQFGKPVTLSCSQTLNHNVMYWYQQKSSQAPKLLFHYYDKDFNNEADTPDNFQSRRPNTSFCFLDIRSPGLGDTAMYLCATSRELAGYNEQFFGPGTRLTVL.

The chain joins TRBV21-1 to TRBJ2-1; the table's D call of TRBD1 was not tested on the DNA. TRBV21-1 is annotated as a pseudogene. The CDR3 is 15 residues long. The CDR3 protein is CASSSRTGIHNEQFF. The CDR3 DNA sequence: TGTGCCAGCAGCTCTCGGACAGGGATACACAATGAGCAGTTCTTC.

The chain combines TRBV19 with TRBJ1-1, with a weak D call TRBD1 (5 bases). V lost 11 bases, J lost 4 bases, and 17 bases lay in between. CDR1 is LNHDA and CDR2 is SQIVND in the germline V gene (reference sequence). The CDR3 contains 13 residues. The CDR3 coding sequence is TGTGCCTGCGAGGGACCAGTGGGCACTGAAGCTTTCTTT. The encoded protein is CACEGPVGTEAFF.

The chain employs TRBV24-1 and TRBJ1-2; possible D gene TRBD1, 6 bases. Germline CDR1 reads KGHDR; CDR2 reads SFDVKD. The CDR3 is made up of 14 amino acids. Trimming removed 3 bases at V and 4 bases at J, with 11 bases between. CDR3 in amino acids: CATSDPQGIYGYTF. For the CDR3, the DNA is TGTGCCACCAGTGATCCACAGGGAATCTATGGCTACACCTTC.

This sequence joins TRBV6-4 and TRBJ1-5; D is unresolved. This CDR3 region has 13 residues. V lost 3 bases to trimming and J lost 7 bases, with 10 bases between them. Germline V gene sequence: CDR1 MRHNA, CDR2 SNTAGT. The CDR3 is CASSDGPEQPQHF. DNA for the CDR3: TGTGCCAGCAGTGATGGACCGGAGCAGCCCCAGCATTTT.

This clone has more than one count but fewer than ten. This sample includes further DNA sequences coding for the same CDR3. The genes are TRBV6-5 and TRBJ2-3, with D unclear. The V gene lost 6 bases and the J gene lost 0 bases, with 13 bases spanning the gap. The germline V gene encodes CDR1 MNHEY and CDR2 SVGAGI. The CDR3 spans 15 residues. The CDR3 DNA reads TGTGCCAGCAGCCCAGCAGAAACTAGCACAGATACGCAGTATTTT. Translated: CASSPAETSTDTQYF.

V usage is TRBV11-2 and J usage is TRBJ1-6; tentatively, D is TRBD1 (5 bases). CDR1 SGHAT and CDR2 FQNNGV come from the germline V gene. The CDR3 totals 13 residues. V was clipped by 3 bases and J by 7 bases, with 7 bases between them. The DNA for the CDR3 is TGTGCCAGCAGCTTCGGGGGAAATTCACCCCTCCACTTT. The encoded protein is CASSFGGNSPLHF.

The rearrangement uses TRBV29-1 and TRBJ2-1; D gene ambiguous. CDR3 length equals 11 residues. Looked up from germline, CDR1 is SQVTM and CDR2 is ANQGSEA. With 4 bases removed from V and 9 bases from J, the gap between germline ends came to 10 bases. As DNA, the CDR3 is TGCAGCGTTGGAGCTGGGGTTGAGCAGTTCTTC. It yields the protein CSVGAGVEQFF.

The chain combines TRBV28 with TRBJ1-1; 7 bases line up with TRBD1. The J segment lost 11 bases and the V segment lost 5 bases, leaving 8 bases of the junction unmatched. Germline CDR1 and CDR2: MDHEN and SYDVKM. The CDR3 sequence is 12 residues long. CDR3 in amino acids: CASSLTQGGAFF. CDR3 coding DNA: TGTGCCAGCAGTCTAACTCAGGGGGGGGCTTTCTTT.

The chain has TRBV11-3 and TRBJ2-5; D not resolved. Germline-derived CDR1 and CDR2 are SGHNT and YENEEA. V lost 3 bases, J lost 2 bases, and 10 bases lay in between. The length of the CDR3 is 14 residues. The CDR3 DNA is TGTGCCAGCAGCTTGGTGCAGTCTCAAGAGACCCAGTACTTC. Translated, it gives CASSLVQSQETQYF.

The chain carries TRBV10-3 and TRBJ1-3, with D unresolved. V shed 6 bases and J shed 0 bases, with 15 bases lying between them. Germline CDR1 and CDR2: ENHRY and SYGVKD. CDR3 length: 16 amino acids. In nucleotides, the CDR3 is TGTGCCATCAGCGCCCAAGCAAGCGGCTCTGGAAACACCATATATTTT. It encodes CAISAQASGSGNTIYF.

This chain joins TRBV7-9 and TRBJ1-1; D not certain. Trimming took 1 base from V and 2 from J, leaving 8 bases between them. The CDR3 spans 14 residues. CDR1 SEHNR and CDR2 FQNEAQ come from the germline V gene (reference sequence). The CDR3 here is CASSLVMGNTEAFF. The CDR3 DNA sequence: TGTGCCAGCAGCTTAGTTATGGGAAACACTGAAGCTTTCTTT.

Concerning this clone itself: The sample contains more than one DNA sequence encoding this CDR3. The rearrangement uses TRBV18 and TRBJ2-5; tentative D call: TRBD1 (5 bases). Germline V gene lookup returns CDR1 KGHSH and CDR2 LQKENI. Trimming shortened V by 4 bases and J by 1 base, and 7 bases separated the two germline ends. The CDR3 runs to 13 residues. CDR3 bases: TGTGCCAGCTCACGGGGCGCCCAAGAGACCCAGTACTTC. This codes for CASSRGAQETQYF.

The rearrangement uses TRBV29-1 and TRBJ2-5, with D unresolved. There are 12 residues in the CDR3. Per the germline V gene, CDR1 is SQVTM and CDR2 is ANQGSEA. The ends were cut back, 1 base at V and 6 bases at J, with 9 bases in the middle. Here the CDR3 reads CSVEVRAQTQYF. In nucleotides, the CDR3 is TGCAGCGTTGAAGTCCGGGCGCAGACCCAGTACTTC. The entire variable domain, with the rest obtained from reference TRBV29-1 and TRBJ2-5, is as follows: SAVISQKPSRDICQRGTSLTIQCQVDSQVTMMFWYRQQPGQSLTLIATANQGSEATYESGFVIDKFPISRPNLTFSTLTVSNMSPEDSSIYLCSVEVRAQTQYFGPGTRLLVL.

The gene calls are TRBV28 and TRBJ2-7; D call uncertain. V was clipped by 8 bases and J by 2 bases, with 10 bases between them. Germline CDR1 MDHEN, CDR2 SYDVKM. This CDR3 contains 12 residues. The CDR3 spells CASGTATYEQYF. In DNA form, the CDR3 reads TGTGCCAGCGGAACAGCCACCTACGAGCAGTACTTC.

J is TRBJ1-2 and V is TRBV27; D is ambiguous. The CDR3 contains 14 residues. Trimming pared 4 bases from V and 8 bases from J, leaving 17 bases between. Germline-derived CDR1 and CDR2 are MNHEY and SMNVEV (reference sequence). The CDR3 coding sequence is TGTGCCAGCAGTTCCCCGGGAGTCGGACGAGGCTACACCTTC. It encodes CASSSPGVGRGYTF.

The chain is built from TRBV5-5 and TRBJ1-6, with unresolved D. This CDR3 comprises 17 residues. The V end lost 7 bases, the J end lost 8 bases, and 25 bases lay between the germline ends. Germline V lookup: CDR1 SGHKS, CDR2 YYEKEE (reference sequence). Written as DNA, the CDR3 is TGTGCCAGCGAGGCCAGCGTAATCCCTGGGCCCTATTCACCCCTCCACTTT. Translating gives CASEASVIPGPYSPLHF.

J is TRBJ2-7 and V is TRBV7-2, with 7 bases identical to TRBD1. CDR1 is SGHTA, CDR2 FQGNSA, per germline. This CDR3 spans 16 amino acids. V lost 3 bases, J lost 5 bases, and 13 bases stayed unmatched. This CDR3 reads CASSFPSRQGTHEQYF. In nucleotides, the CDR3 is TGTGCCAGCAGCTTCCCCTCACGACAGGGAACCCACGAGCAGTACTTC.

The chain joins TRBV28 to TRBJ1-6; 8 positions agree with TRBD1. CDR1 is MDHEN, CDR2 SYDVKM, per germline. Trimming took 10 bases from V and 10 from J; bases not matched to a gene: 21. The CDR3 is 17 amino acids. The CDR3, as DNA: TGTGCCACCGAGCCCGGGACAGGAGCCCTTTTTCGATCACCCCTCCACTTT. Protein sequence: CATEPGTGALFRSPLHF.

The CDR3 loop is CASSLWGQPEAFF. CDR3 bases: TGTGCCAGCAGTTTGTGGGGCCAACCTGAAGCTTTCTTT. J is TRBJ1-1 and V is TRBV28; tentatively, D is TRBD1 (5 bases). With 3 bases removed from V and 6 bases from J, the gap between germline ends came to 11 bases. Germline CDR1 is MDHEN and CDR2 is SYDVKM. CDR3 length equals 13 residues.

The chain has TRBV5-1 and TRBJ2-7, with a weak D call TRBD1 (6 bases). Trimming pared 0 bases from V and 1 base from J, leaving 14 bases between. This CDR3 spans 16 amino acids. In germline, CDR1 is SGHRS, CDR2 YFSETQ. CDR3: CASSLVAGVKSYEQYF. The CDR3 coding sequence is TGCGCCAGCAGCTTGGTGGCAGGGGTTAAGTCCTACGAGCAGTACTTC. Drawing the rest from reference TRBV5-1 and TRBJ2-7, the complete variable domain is KAGVTQTPRYLIKTRGQQVTLSCSPISGHRSVSWYQQTPGQGLQFLFEYFSETQRNKGNFPGRFSGRQFSNSRSEMNVSTLELGDSALYLCASSLVAGVKSYEQYFGPGTRLTVT.

CDR3 sequence (DNA): TGCGCCAGCTCAAATCCGGGACTAGTCGACAATGAGCAGTTCTTC. This sequence encodes CASSNPGLVDNEQFF. The chain employs TRBV10-1 and TRBJ2-1; 8 bases match TRBD2. CDR1 and CDR2 (germline): WNHNN, SYGVQD (reference sequence). The CDR3 extends over 15 amino acids. The junction had 11 bases not matched to a gene; V was cut back by 8 bases and J by 5 bases.

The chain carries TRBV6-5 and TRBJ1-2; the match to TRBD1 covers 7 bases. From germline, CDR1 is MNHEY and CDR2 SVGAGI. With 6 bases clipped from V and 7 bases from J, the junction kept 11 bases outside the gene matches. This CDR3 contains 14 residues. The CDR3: CASREPGQILGYTF. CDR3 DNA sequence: TGTGCCAGCAGGGAGCCGGGACAGATTCTTGGCTACACCTTC.

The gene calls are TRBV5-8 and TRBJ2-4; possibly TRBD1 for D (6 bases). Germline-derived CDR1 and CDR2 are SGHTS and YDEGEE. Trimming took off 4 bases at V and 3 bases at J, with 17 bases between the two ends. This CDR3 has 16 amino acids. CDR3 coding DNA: TGTGCCAGCAGCAGATACAGTGGGGGCATCAAAAACATTCAGTACTTC. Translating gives CASSRYSGGIKNIQYF.

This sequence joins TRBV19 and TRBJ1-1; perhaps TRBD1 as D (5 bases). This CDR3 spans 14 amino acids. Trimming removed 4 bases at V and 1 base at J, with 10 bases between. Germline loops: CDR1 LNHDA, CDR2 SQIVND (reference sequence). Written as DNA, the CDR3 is TGTGCCAGTAGTAGCAGGGCCCAGAACACTGAAGCTTTCTTT. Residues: CASSSRAQNTEAFF. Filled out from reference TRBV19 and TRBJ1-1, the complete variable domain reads DGGITQSPKYLFRKEGQNVTLSCEQNLNHDAMYWYRQDPGQGLRLIYYSQIVNDFQKGDIAEGYSVSREKKESFPLTVTSAQKNPTAFYLCASSSRAQNTEAFFGQGTRLTVV.

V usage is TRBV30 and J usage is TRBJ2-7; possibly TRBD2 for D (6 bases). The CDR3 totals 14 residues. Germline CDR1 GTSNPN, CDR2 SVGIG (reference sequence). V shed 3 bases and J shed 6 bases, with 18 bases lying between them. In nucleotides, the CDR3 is TGTGCCTGGAGAGTACTCGGAGGGCCGCGCGAGCAGTACTTC. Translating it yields CAWRVLGGPREQYF.

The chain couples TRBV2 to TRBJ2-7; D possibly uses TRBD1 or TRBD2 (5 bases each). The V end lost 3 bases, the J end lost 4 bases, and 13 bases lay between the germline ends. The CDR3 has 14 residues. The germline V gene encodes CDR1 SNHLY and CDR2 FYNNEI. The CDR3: CASSEGRLRYEQYF. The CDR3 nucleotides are TGTGCCAGCAGTGAGGGACGGCTCCGGTACGAGCAGTACTTC.

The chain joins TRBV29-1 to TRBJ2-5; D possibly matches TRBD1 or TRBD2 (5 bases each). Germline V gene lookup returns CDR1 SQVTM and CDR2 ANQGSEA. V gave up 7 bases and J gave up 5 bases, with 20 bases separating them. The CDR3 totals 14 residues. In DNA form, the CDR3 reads TGCAGCGAGAGGGCAGGCCCATGGGGGGAGACCCAGTACTTC. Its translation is CSERAGPWGETQYF.

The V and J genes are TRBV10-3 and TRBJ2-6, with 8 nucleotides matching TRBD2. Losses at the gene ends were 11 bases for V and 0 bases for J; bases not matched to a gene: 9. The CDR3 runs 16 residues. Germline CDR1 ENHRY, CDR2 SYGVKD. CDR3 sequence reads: CALKAGVTSGANVLTF. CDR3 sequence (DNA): TGTGCCCTCAAAGCGGGGGTAACCTCTGGGGCCAACGTCCTGACTTTC.

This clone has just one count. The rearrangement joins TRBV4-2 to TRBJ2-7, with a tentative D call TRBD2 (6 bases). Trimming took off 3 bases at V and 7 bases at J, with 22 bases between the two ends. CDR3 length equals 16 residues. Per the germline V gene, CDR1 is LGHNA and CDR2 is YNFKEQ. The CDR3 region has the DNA TGTGCCAGCAGCCAGGCCCCGGGAGTCGCCAAGGGGGAGCAGTACTTC. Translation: CASSQAPGVAKGEQYF.